This passage covers 28 T cell receptor beta chains from one sample sequenced in a study of T cell responses to AZD1222 COVID-19 vaccine. Repertoires were generated with immunoSEQ multiplex PCR, while TCRdb's copy carries only in-frame clones and drops some. The repertoire holds about 160,000 clones, with 91% as singletons. Here the sequenced sample was peripheral blood, taken on day 0 of AZD1222 vaccination. The receptors were sampled from an adult in good health.

The V gene is TRBV30, the J gene TRBJ2-4; 9 bases are shared with TRBD1. This CDR3 has 16 residues. Germline CDR1 is GTSNPN and CDR2 is SVGIG (reference sequence). With 0 bases clipped from V and 14 bases from J, the junction kept 17 bases outside the gene matches. The CDR3 coding sequence is TGTGCCTGGAGTGTATCCCCCGGGACAGGGTACCCAGAGGAGTACTTC. It yields the protein CAWSVSPGTGYPEEYF.

The J gene is TRBJ2-3, the V gene TRBV7-2; 8 nucleotides align to TRBD2. There are 15 residues in the CDR3. V was clipped by 4 bases and J by 3 bases; unmatched bases: 6. Per germline, CDR1 SGHTA and CDR2 FQGNSA. In nucleotides, the CDR3 is TGTGCCAGCAGCTCCTCTGGCGGGAGGACAGATACGCAGTATTTT. Residues: CASSSSGGRTDTQYF.

This chain joins TRBV30 and TRBJ2-3; unclear D gene. Germline assignment: CDR1 GTSNPN and CDR2 SVGIG (reference sequence). Trimming left V 3 bases short and J 0 bases short, with 13 bases between. CDR3 size: 15 residues. The CDR3 region has the DNA TGTGCCTGGAGGACGTACCCGTCTAGCACAGATACGCAGTATTTT. Its translation is CAWRTYPSSTDTQYF.

The V gene is TRBV18, the J gene TRBJ1-2; the D is unclear. The CDR3 runs to 14 residues. Germline loops: CDR1 KGHSH, CDR2 LQKENI. V dropped 1 base and J dropped 4 bases, with 10 bases sitting between them. The CDR3 DNA is TGTGCCAGCTCACCACGTCAGGCGGCCTATGGCTACACCTTC. This encodes CASSPRQAAYGYTF.

The chain has TRBV7-2 and TRBJ1-5; D call uncertain. Germline CDR1 reads SGHTA; CDR2 reads FQGNSA. V shed 0 bases and J shed 7 bases, with 7 bases lying between them. The CDR3 spans 13 residues. The CDR3 spells CASSLAKRQPQHF. CDR3 sequence (DNA): TGTGCCAGCAGCTTAGCAAAAAGGCAGCCCCAGCATTTT. The variable domain in full, with the rest retrieved from reference TRBV7-2 and TRBJ1-5, is GAGVSQSPSNKVTEKGKDVELRCDPISGHTALYWYRQSLGQGLEFLIYFQGNSAPDKSGLPSDRFSAERTGGSVSTLTIQRTQQEDSAVYLCASSLAKRQPQHFGDGTRLSIL.

The chain carries TRBV6-2 or TRBV6-3 and TRBJ1-1; no clear D. Trimming removed 2 bases at V and 2 bases at J, with 9 bases between. This CDR3 region has 14 residues. Per germline, CDR1 MNHEY and CDR2 SVGEGT. The CDR3 is CASSYEPLNTEAFF. The CDR3 DNA is TGTGCCAGCAGTTACGAACCGCTTAACACTGAAGCTTTCTTT.

The rearrangement uses TRBV19 and TRBJ1-5; TRBD1 might be the D (6 bases). Germline V gene data show CDR1 as LNHDA and CDR2 as SQIVND (reference sequence). Trimming took off 9 bases at V and 0 bases at J, with 9 bases between the two ends. This CDR3 spans 13 amino acids. This CDR3 reads CASTGISNQPQHF. In DNA form, the CDR3 reads TGTGCCAGCACAGGGATTAGCAATCAGCCCCAGCATTTT.

V and J are TRBV7-9 and TRBJ2-3; no definite D call. This CDR3 spans 11 amino acids. In germline, CDR1 is SEHNR, CDR2 FQNEAQ (reference sequence). The V end lost 5 bases, the J end lost 6 bases, and 6 bases lay between the germline ends. CDR3: CASSKSDTQYF. In DNA, the CDR3 is TGTGCCAGCAGCAAATCGGATACGCAGTATTTT.

The rearrangement uses TRBV6-1 and TRBJ1-1, with D possibly matching TRBD1 (6 bases). Per the germline V gene, CDR1 is MNHNS and CDR2 is SASEGT. The V end was cut by 3 bases, the J end by 4 bases, with 12 bases between. The CDR3 totals 14 residues. In DNA, the CDR3 is TGTGCCAGCAGTGATCCCGGACAGTCCACTGAAGCTTTCTTT. This codes for CASSDPGQSTEAFF.

The table lists this clone with a count of one. The genes are TRBV7-2 and TRBJ1-2; the D gene is possibly TRBD1 (5 bases). CDR3 size: 15 residues. V lost 5 bases and J 7 bases, leaving 20 bases between the germline ends. Germline CDR1 reads SGHTA; CDR2 reads FQGNSA. Here the CDR3 DNA reads TGTGCCAGCAGCCCACAATCCGGTCAGGGCGGTGGCTACACCTTC. Its translation: CASSPQSGQGGGYTF.

The rearrangement uses TRBV6-2 or TRBV6-3 and TRBJ2-7; 7 bases line up with TRBD2. This CDR3 is 16 amino acids long. Trimming cost V 6 bases and J 4 bases; bases outside gene matches: 15. Germline CDR1 and CDR2: MNHEY and SVGEGT. Written as DNA, the CDR3 is TGTGCCAGCAGGCCTGCAATCAGCGGGGCGATTTACGAGCAGTACTTC. Its protein product is CASRPAISGAIYEQYF.

A few counts support this clone. This rearrangement joins TRBV5-1 to TRBJ1-5; the D is unclear. Germline CDR1 SGHRS, CDR2 YFSETQ. CDR3 length: 13 residues. The germline V and J ends were trimmed by 7 bases and 0 bases, with 8 bases remaining between them. CDR3 protein: CASRRDSNQPQHF. In nucleotides, the CDR3 is TGCGCCAGCCGACGGGATAGCAATCAGCCCCAGCATTTT.

The chain combines TRBV19 with TRBJ2-6; 8 bases map to TRBD1. CDR1 LNHDA and CDR2 SQIVND come from the germline V gene (reference sequence). V was clipped by 6 bases and J by 2 bases; unmatched bases: 3. CDR3 length: 15 amino acids. For the CDR3, the DNA is TGTGCCAGTAGACTACAGGGGGCTGGGGCCAACGTCCTGACTTTC. As protein: CASRLQGAGANVLTF.

The chain combines TRBV4-3 with TRBJ2-1; 9 bases are shared with TRBD2. V shed 1 base, J shed 12 bases, and the junction held 19 bases outside the gene matches. This CDR3 spans 18 amino acids. Germline lookup yields CDR1 LGHNA and CDR2 YSLEER. CDR3 nucleotide sequence: TGCGCCAGCAGCCAAGTAAACTGGGGAGCGGGGGGCCCCCAGGGGCAGTTCTTC. Amino acid sequence: CASSQVNWGAGGPQGQFF.

J is TRBJ2-3 and V is TRBV4-3; TRBD2 matches 9 bases. Germline CDR1 is LGHNA and CDR2 is YSLEER. CDR3 length: 17 residues. The J segment lost 2 bases and the V segment lost 2 bases, leaving 8 bases of the junction unmatched. The CDR3 bases are TGCGCCAGCAGCCAACGGGTCCGCGGGGGGGCCACAGATACGCAGTATTTT. Its protein is CASSQRVRGGATDTQYF.

V usage is TRBV2 and J usage is TRBJ1-2, with D unclear. Germline-derived CDR1 and CDR2 are SNHLY and FYNNEI. The ends were cut back, 6 bases at V and 2 bases at J, with 10 bases in the middle. The CDR3 has 13 amino acids. CDR3 sequence: CASSEVVNYGYTF. CDR3 DNA: TGTGCCAGCAGCGAGGTGGTAAACTATGGCTACACCTTC.

The chain combines TRBV3-1 (or the pseudogene TRBV3-2) with TRBJ1-3; D not resolved. V shed 1 base and J shed 3 bases, with 13 bases lying between them. CDR3 length: 16 amino acids. Germline values: CDR1 LGHDT, CDR2 YNNKEL (reference sequence). The CDR3 loop reads CASSQVLGRDGNTIYF. CDR3 nucleotides: TGTGCCAGCAGCCAAGTTTTGGGAAGGGATGGAAACACCATATATTTT.

This sequence joins TRBV11-2 and TRBJ2-3; no definite D call. Trimming removed 4 bases at V and 0 bases at J, with 17 bases between. This CDR3 contains 17 residues. Germline assignment: CDR1 SGHAT and CDR2 FQNNGV. The CDR3 region is CASSSPRLLFSTDTQYF. The CDR3, as DNA: TGTGCCAGCAGCTCCCCACGTCTATTGTTCAGCACAGATACGCAGTATTTT.

The table lists this clone with a count of one. V usage is TRBV4-3 and J usage is TRBJ1-5; D gene ambiguous. The CDR3 length is 12 residues. Germline CDR1 is LGHNA and CDR2 is YSLEER. The V gene lost 0 bases and the J gene lost 7 bases, with 4 bases spanning the gap. The CDR3 protein is CASSQEFQPQHF. CDR3 DNA sequence: TGCGCCAGCAGCCAAGAGTTCCAGCCCCAGCATTTT.

The CDR3 coding sequence is TGTGCCAGCAGCTTAAATCTGGAGACTAACACAGATACGCAGTATTTT. Its translation: CASSLNLETNTDTQYF. J is TRBJ2-3 and V is TRBV7-9, with D possibly matching TRBD2 (5 bases). The CDR3 is 16 amino acids. V lost 2 bases and J 2 bases, leaving 14 bases between the germline ends. CDR1 is SEHNR, CDR2 FQNEAQ, per germline (reference sequence).

This clone was seen only once. V is TRBV15 and J is TRBJ1-2; 8 bases fit TRBD1. This CDR3 spans 14 amino acids. Germline CDR1 and CDR2: LNHNV and YYDKDF (reference sequence). J was trimmed by 4 bases and V by 5 bases; bases with no gene match: 6. In nucleotides, the CDR3 is TGTGCCACCAGCCCCGGGACAGGCGGCTATGGCTACACCTTC. Translation gives CATSPGTGGYGYTF.

The chain uses TRBV18 and TRBJ1-1; 9 positions match TRBD1. Germline V gives CDR1 KGHSH, CDR2 LQKENI. This CDR3 has 15 residues. V lost 5 bases, J lost 3 bases, and 7 bases stayed unmatched. The CDR3 nucleotides read TGTGCCAGCTCATCTCTGGACAGGGGCTACACTGAAGCTTTCTTT. Its translation: CASSSLDRGYTEAFF.

This clone was seen only a few times. Additional DNA sequences in this sample encode the identical CDR3. V is TRBV10-3 and J is TRBJ1-6; no firm D call. The V and J ends lost 6 bases and 5 bases respectively, with 5 bases between them. The CDR3 is made up of 12 amino acids. Germline CDR1 reads ENHRY; CDR2 reads SYGVKD. The CDR3 DNA reads TGTGCCATCAGAAGAGATAATTCACCCCTCCACTTT. Its translation is CAIRRDNSPLHF.

The CDR3 region is CASSEFGQPYGYTF. In DNA form, the CDR3 reads TGCGCCAGCAGTGAGTTTGGACAGCCCTATGGCTACACCTTC. The J gene is TRBJ1-2, the V gene TRBV10-1; D is possibly TRBD1 (6 bases). V dropped 1 base and J dropped 4 bases, with 10 bases sitting between them. Per germline, CDR1 WNHNN and CDR2 SYGVQD (reference sequence). The CDR3 consists of 14 residues.

The chain has TRBV9 and TRBJ1-6; TRBD1 might be the D (6 bases). Between the trimmed V and J ends, which lost 6 bases and 9 bases, there was a span of 16 bases. The CDR3 contains 14 residues. The V gene's germline CDR1 is SGDLS and CDR2 YYNGEE. The CDR3 DNA follows: TGTGCCAGCACCTGGGGGCCCTCAACTTCACCCCTCCACTTT. As protein: CASTWGPSTSPLHF.

V usage is TRBV9 and J usage is TRBJ1-2; tentative D call: TRBD1 (6 bases). With 3 bases removed from V and 7 bases from J, the gap between germline ends came to 13 bases. The germline gives CDR1 SGDLS, CDR2 YYNGEE. The CDR3 contains 13 residues. CDR3 sequence reads: CASSEQGLGGYTF. CDR3 in DNA: TGTGCCAGCAGCGAACAGGGACTGGGTGGCTACACCTTC.

The chain combines TRBV27 with TRBJ1-6, with unresolved D. Trimming took 1 base from V and 0 from J, leaving 16 bases between them. The CDR3 is made up of 19 amino acids. The germline CDR1 and CDR2 sequences are MNHEY and SMNVEV (reference sequence). The CDR3 spells CASSLFGGKDLSYNSPLHF. Written as DNA, the CDR3 is TGTGCCAGCAGTTTATTTGGAGGGAAAGACCTCTCCTATAATTCACCCCTCCACTTT.

The J gene is TRBJ2-1, the V gene TRBV10-3; D is tentatively TRBD1 or TRBD2 (5 bases each). The CDR3 spans 17 residues. Trimming pared 0 bases from V and 5 bases from J, leaving 17 bases between. Germline V CDR1 and CDR2: ENHRY, SYGVKD. CDR3 sequence reads: CAISESLGVAAHNEQFF. The CDR3 DNA reads as TGTGCCATCAGTGAGTCATTGGGGGTAGCAGCGCACAATGAGCAGTTCTTC.